This T cell receptor (beta chain) was recorded in a study of T cells in Graves' hyperthyroidism and ophthalmopathy. Study results and limitations: Median prediction lead before ophthalmopathy onset was 6.5 to 7 months with the model.

This CDR3 is built from 18 residues. The V and J ends lost 4 bases and 5 bases, in that order; junction bases with no gene match: 11. Germline CDR1 DFQATT, CDR2 SNEGSKA (reference sequence). With respect to this clonotype: No antigen is known for it.

Patients were aged 18 to 65, had disease duration under 2 months, and had newly diagnosed hyperthyroidism. The blood sample dates from first hyperthyroidism diagnosis, preceding any ophthalmopathy symptoms. Amplified TCR beta CDR3 regions derived from RNA transcripts. An initial round of RT-PCR targeting the TCR CDR3 relied on the HTBI primer set. TCRdb analysed the multiplex PCR reads with MiXCR anew, one entry per CDR3 protein. Among some 250,000 distinct CDR3 sequences, just over 14% were seen once, and the ten largest hold roughly 14%. Sequenced: blood. This rearrangement joins TRBV20-1 to TRBJ2-2, with TRBD2 identical over 15 bases. This sequence originates from a woman between 35 and 50 years old with Graves' hyperthyroidism that later progressed to Graves' ophthalmopathy. CDR3 sequence (DNA): TGCAGTGCTATCGGGACTAGCGGGAGGAGGTTAGGAACCGGGGAGCTGTTTTTT. Translating gives CSAIGTSGRRLGTGELFF.